Below, 31 T cell receptor beta chains from the same sample are listed, as sequenced in a study of T cells after yellow fever vaccination. In TCRdb, the 5' RACE reads were re-called with MiXCR into one record per CDR3 protein. The sample carries approximately 300,000 distinct CDR3 sequences, around 10% recorded once. The sequencing used CD4+ T cells sorted from PBMCs, collected 45 days after the yellow fever booster vaccination. The receptors derive from a man aged 18 to 29 who received the YFV17D yellow fever vaccine.

This clonotype was observed a handful of times. J is TRBJ1-5 and V is TRBV20-1; D uncertain. Trimming left V 3 bases short and J 3 bases short, with 9 bases between. The CDR3 has 13 residues. Germline V gene lookup returns CDR1 DFQATT and CDR2 SNEGSKA (reference sequence). The CDR3 region has the DNA TGCAGTGCTAGCGGGGAGATCAATCAGCCCCAGCATTTT. It yields the protein CSASGEINQPQHF.

This clonotype was seen a few times. The chain uses TRBV7-9 and TRBJ1-2; D is uncertain. Per germline, CDR1 SEHNR and CDR2 FQNEAQ (reference sequence). V lost 4 bases, J lost 1 base, and 13 bases lay in between. This CDR3 is built from 15 residues. The chain's CDR3 is CASSSLERDNYGYTF. The CDR3 region has the DNA TGTGCCAGCAGCTCGCTAGAGAGGGATAACTATGGCTACACCTTC.

This chain uses TRBV6-5 with TRBJ1-2; 7 bases fit TRBD1. The CDR3 is 14 residues long. Germline V lookup: CDR1 MNHEY, CDR2 SVGAGI. The V segment lost 6 bases and the J segment 8 bases; nucleotides outside the gene matches: 12. CDR3 sequence (DNA): TGTGCCAGCAGCCCTGTCGACAGGGTGGACGGCTACACCTTC. This codes for CASSPVDRVDGYTF.

This clonotype appeared a few times. This chain's CDR3 is CASHSSGQTQETQYF. The CDR3 region has the DNA TGCGCCAGTCACAGCTCGGGTCAAACTCAAGAGACCCAGTACTTC. V usage is TRBV5-1 and J usage is TRBJ2-5; D is uncertain. The CDR3 sequence is 15 residues long. Looked up from germline, CDR1 is SGHRS and CDR2 is YFSETQ. V was shortened by 8 bases and J by 2 bases, with 19 bases between the two germline ends. Together with reference TRBV5-1 and TRBJ2-5, the CDR3 gives the full variable domain: KAGVTQTPRYLIKTRGQQVTLSCSPISGHRSVSWYQQTPGQGLQFLFEYFSETQRNKGNFPGRFSGRQFSNSRSEMNVSTLELGDSALYLCASHSSGQTQETQYFGPGTRLLVL.

This clonotype appeared many times. The rearrangement links TRBV9 to TRBJ2-5, with TRBD1 as a possible D gene (5 bases). This CDR3 contains 14 residues. The V and J ends lost 0 bases and 2 bases respectively, with 8 bases between them. The V gene's germline CDR1 is SGDLS and CDR2 YYNGEE. This CDR3 is CASSVAPGQETQYF. CDR3 bases: TGTGCCAGCAGCGTAGCCCCAGGGCAAGAGACCCAGTACTTC.

There are many counts of this clonotype. The chain employs TRBV18 and TRBJ1-5; 9 bases agree with TRBD1. CDR1 and CDR2 (germline): KGHSH, LQKENI. This CDR3 comprises 14 residues. V trimming: 6 bases; J trimming: 4 bases; junction bases outside the gene matches: 4. DNA for the CDR3: TGTGCCAGCTCGTCCGGGACAGGGAATCAGCCCCAGCATTTT. Translating it yields CASSSGTGNQPQHF. Supplemented by reference TRBV18 and TRBJ1-5, the full variable domain reads NAGVMQNPRHLVRRRGQEARLRCSPMKGHSHVYWYRQLPEEGLKFMVYLQKENIIDESGMPKERFSAEFPKEGPSILRIQQVVRGDSAAYFCASSSGTGNQPQHFGDGTRLSIL.

In its sample, this clonotype was seen a few times. The rearrangement uses TRBV5-1 and TRBJ2-7; D is unclear. Germline CDR1 is SGHRS and CDR2 is YFSETQ. The CDR3 spans 15 residues. The V gene lost 3 bases and the J gene lost 0 bases, with 13 bases spanning the gap. CDR3 DNA sequence: TGCGCCAGCAGCTATTACCCGACGGTCTCCTACGAGCAGTACTTC. Its translation: CASSYYPTVSYEQYF.

This clonotype was detected many times. The chain recombines TRBV20-1 with TRBJ1-6; the D is unclear. The germline CDR1 and CDR2 sequences are DFQATT and SNEGSKA (reference sequence). Trimming pared 0 bases from V and 10 bases from J, leaving 10 bases between. CDR3 length: 13 residues. CDR3: CSARDSGESPLHF. CDR3 sequence (DNA): TGCAGTGCTAGAGATTCCGGGGAGTCACCCCTCCACTTT.

There are many counts of this clonotype. This chain uses TRBV3-1 with TRBJ2-4, with unresolved D. Germline loops: CDR1 LGHDT, CDR2 YNNKEL (reference sequence). The CDR3 is 13 amino acids. Trimming removed 2 bases at V and 0 bases at J, with 2 bases between. CDR3 DNA sequence: TGTGCCAGCAGCCAATTAGCCAAAAACATTCAGTACTTC. Translating it yields CASSQLAKNIQYF.

This chain uses TRBV6-5 with TRBJ2-1, with D perhaps assigned TRBD1 or TRBD2 (5 bases each). V lost 5 bases and J 2 bases, leaving 13 bases between the germline ends. This CDR3 is 15 amino acids long. Germline V gene data show CDR1 as MNHEY and CDR2 as SVGAGI. CDR3 bases: TGTGCCAGCAGTCGAGAGGGGTTCCCCTACAATGAGCAGTTCTTC. Translated, it gives CASSREGFPYNEQFF.

In this sample, this clonotype turned up a few times. V gene TRBV4-2 combines with J gene TRBJ1-4, with D possibly being TRBD1 (5 bases). CDR1 is LGHNA and CDR2 is YNFKEQ in the germline V gene. Deletions cut 0 bases from V and 2 bases from J, with 10 bases between. The CDR3 has 16 residues. The CDR3 reads CASSQDDRGTNEKLFF. The CDR3 nucleotides read TGTGCCAGCAGCCAAGACGACCGGGGGACTAATGAAAAACTGTTTTTT.

The genes are TRBV2 and TRBJ1-4; 7 bases are shared with TRBD1. CDR1 and CDR2 from the germline V gene are SNHLY and FYNNEI. V shed 5 bases, J shed 5 bases, and the junction held 5 bases outside the gene matches. The CDR3 length is 14 residues. Here the CDR3 DNA reads TGTGCCAGCAGTCCCCGGACAGGAAATGAAAAACTGTTTTTT. It codes for CASSPRTGNEKLFF. Full variable domain (remainder filled in from reference TRBV2 and TRBJ1-4): EPEVTQTPSHQVTQMGQEVILRCVPISNHLYFYWYRQILGQKVEFLVSFYNNEISEKSEIFDDQFSVERPDGSNFTLKIRSTKLEDSAMYFCASSPRTGNEKLFFGSGTQLSVL.

Notes on this clonotype: A much larger clone is a single base away; this may be a read error. The V and J genes are TRBV7-2 and TRBJ1-5; D is ambiguous. The CDR3 is 13 residues long. The germline gives CDR1 SGHTA, CDR2 FQGNSA. CDR3 DNA sequence: TGTGCCAGCAGCCGAGTACACAATCAGACCCAGCATTTT. It specifies CASSRVHNQTQHF.

In nucleotides, the CDR3 is TGTGCCAGCAGGTTCGCAGGGGGCGTTTCACCCCTCCACTTT. This encodes CASRFAGGVSPLHF. The J gene is TRBJ1-6, the V gene TRBV5-6; TRBD1 agrees at 8 bases. Germline V gene data show CDR1 as SGHDT and CDR2 as YYEEEE. The trim removed 5 bases at V and 9 bases at J, leaving 7 bases unmatched. The CDR3 covers 14 residues.

This clonotype turned up a few times. The rearrangement links TRBV4-3 to TRBJ1-4, with 12 bases identical to TRBD1. The CDR3 is 16 amino acids. The germline CDR1 and CDR2 sequences are LGHNA and YSLEER. Trimming cost V 0 bases and J 13 bases; bases outside gene matches: 9. CDR3 DNA: TGCGCCAGCAGCCAAGACTCTGGGACAGGGGGCGTAAGACTGTTTTTT. This sequence encodes CASSQDSGTGGVRLFF.

The V call is TRBV9, the J call TRBJ2-5; a weak D match, TRBD2 (6 bases). V dropped 0 bases and J dropped 3 bases, with 9 bases sitting between them. CDR1 and CDR2 from the germline V gene are SGDLS and YYNGEE. The CDR3 loop spans 14 amino acids. The CDR3 nucleotides are TGTGCCAGCAGCGTAGCGGGGGTTGAAGAGACCCAGTACTTC. This encodes CASSVAGVEETQYF.

The chain links TRBV3-1 to TRBJ2-7; 7 bases fit TRBD2. V gave up 1 base and J gave up 3 bases; unmatched junction bases: 3. This CDR3 region has 14 residues. From germline, CDR1 is LGHDT and CDR2 YNNKEL (reference sequence). CDR3 region: CASSQAVAGYEQYV. The CDR3 DNA reads TGTGCCAGCAGCCAAGCTGTAGCGGGCTACGAGCAGTACGTC.

The V call is TRBV11-3, the J call TRBJ1-4, with D unresolved. The CDR3 contains 13 residues. Germline loops: CDR1 SGHNT, CDR2 YENEEA. Trimming pared 10 bases from V and 4 bases from J, leaving 13 bases between. DNA for the CDR3: TGTGCCATCAGATCCTTGGATAATGAAAAACTGTTTTTT. Translation gives CAIRSLDNEKLFF.

This clonotype was counted ten times or more. The chain couples TRBV12-3 or TRBV12-4 to TRBJ2-7, with 15 positions matching TRBD2. V shed 6 bases, J shed 7 bases, and the junction held 10 bases outside the gene matches. The CDR3 is made up of 16 amino acids. The CDR3, as DNA: TGTGCCAGCAGCTCCCCGCGGACTAGCGGGGGGGGGGAGCAGTACTTC. This sequence encodes CASSSPRTSGGGEQYF.

CDR3 nucleotides: TGCGCCAGCAGCCAAGATTCGGGACAAGCCTATGGCTACACCTTC. Its translation is CASSQDSGQAYGYTF. The V gene is TRBV4-3, the J gene TRBJ1-2, with D perhaps matching TRBD1 (6 bases). The V end was cut by 0 bases, the J end by 4 bases, with 12 bases between. The germline V gene has CDR1 LGHNA and CDR2 YSLEER. The CDR3 is 15 residues long.

This clonotype occurred many times. CDR3 in DNA: TGTGCCACTAAGGGGTTATCGGATACGCAGTATTTT. The encoded protein is CATKGLSDTQYF. The gene calls are TRBV10-3 and TRBJ2-3, with D maybe TRBD1 (5 bases). Germline CDR1 ENHRY, CDR2 SYGVKD. V was pared by 10 bases and J by 6 bases, with 14 bases between. The CDR3 runs to 12 residues.

The rearrangement joins TRBV20-1 to TRBJ2-6, with no clear D. The germline V gene has CDR1 DFQATT and CDR2 SNEGSKA (reference sequence). The V end lost 3 bases, the J end lost 2 bases, and 5 bases lay between the germline ends. This CDR3 has 13 residues. CDR3 protein: CSASPAGANVLTF. In nucleotides, the CDR3 is TGCAGTGCTAGTCCGGCTGGGGCCAACGTCCTGACTTTC.

The chain links TRBV18 to TRBJ2-4; 7 bases are shared with TRBD2. Trimming cost V 3 bases and J 5 bases; bases outside gene matches: 7. Germline values: CDR1 KGHSH, CDR2 LQKENI. This CDR3 is built from 15 residues. CDR3 nucleotides: TGTGCCAGCTCACCCGGCGGGACTACGCAAAACATTCAGTACTTC. It encodes CASSPGGTTQNIQYF.

CDR3 sequence: CASCFGQLYNEQFF. Here the CDR3 DNA reads TGTGCCTCTTGCTTTGGACAGCTCTACAATGAGCAGTTCTTC. The chain couples TRBV7-9 to TRBJ2-1; D may be TRBD1 (6 bases). Germline V gives CDR1 SEHNR, CDR2 FQNEAQ (reference sequence). The CDR3 length is 14 residues. Trimming shortened V by 11 bases and J by 3 bases, and 17 bases separated the two germline ends. Full variable domain (outside the CDR3, taken from reference TRBV7-9 and TRBJ2-1): DTGVSQNPRHKITKRGQNVTFRCDPISEHNRLYWYRQTLGQGPEFLTYFQNEAQLEKSRLLSDRFSAERPKGSFSTLEIQRTEQGDSAMYLCASCFGQLYNEQFFGPGTRLTVL.

CDR3 sequence reads: CASSRPPPETQYF. The DNA of the CDR3 is TGTGCCAGCAGTCGTCCCCCCCCAGAGACCCAGTACTTC. The chain recombines TRBV12-3 or TRBV12-4 with TRBJ2-5, with no clear D. This CDR3 has 13 residues. Trimming took 5 bases from V and 4 from J, leaving 11 bases between them.

This clonotype occurred a few times. This rearrangement joins TRBV28 to TRBJ2-7; 7 bases are shared with TRBD1. The CDR3 spans 15 residues. Trimming removed 7 bases from V and 0 bases from J; junction bases left unmatched: 9. In germline, CDR1 is MDHEN, CDR2 SYDVKM. The CDR3 sequence: CASTSTGTASYEQYV. Here the CDR3 DNA reads TGTGCCAGCACCTCCACCGGGACAGCCTCCTACGAGCAGTACGTC.

This chain links TRBV19 with TRBJ1-5; 10 bases line up with TRBD1. Germline assignment: CDR1 LNHDA and CDR2 SQIVND (reference sequence). The CDR3 is 15 residues long. J was trimmed by 1 base and V by 4 bases; bases with no gene match: 1. The CDR3 DNA follows: TGTGCCAGTAGTAGGGGACAGGGGAGCAATCAGCCCCAGCATTTT. Its translation is CASSRGQGSNQPQHF. The entire variable domain, with the rest obtained from reference TRBV19 and TRBJ1-5, is as follows: DGGITQSPKYLFRKEGQNVTLSCEQNLNHDAMYWYRQDPGQGLRLIYYSQIVNDFQKGDIAEGYSVSREKKESFPLTVTSAQKNPTAFYLCASSRGQGSNQPQHFGDGTRLSIL.

Ten or more counts support this clonotype. The chain carries TRBV9 and TRBJ1-1; no clear D gene. The CDR3 length is 14 residues. Germline V gives CDR1 SGDLS, CDR2 YYNGEE. Trimming shortened V by 1 base and J by 6 bases, and 13 bases separated the two germline ends. The CDR3: CASSVISRAPEAFF. The CDR3 DNA sequence: TGTGCCAGCAGCGTAATAAGTAGGGCCCCTGAAGCTTTCTTT.

This clonotype has more than one count but fewer than ten. This chain uses TRBV27 with TRBJ2-1; maybe TRBD1 (6 bases). The CDR3 length is 18 residues. CDR1 is MNHEY and CDR2 is SMNVEV in the germline V gene (reference sequence). The ends were cut back, 7 bases at V and 0 bases at J, with 22 bases in the middle. The CDR3 DNA reads as TGTGCCAGCACTCACCGTCCGGGCAGGGGAAACTCCTACAATGAGCAGTTCTTC. Amino acids: CASTHRPGRGNSYNEQFF.

The chain is built from TRBV18 and TRBJ2-1; TRBD2 aligns across 8 bases. Trimming at V came to 5 bases and at J to 7 bases, leaving 7 bases not matched to a gene. CDR1 KGHSH and CDR2 LQKENI come from the germline V gene. The CDR3 extends over 14 amino acids. This CDR3 is CASSTSGGTNEQFF. Here the CDR3 DNA reads TGTGCCAGCTCAACCAGCGGGGGTACGAATGAGCAGTTCTTC.

This clonotype has more than one count but fewer than ten. This chain links TRBV12-3 or TRBV12-4 with TRBJ2-1; tentative D call: TRBD2 (6 bases). The CDR3 runs 14 residues. The ends were cut back, 6 bases at V and 12 bases at J, with 21 bases in the middle. The CDR3 bases are TGTGCCAGCAGCTGGGGGGAAACCCCACGGGGGCAGTTCTTC. This translates into CASSWGETPRGQFF.